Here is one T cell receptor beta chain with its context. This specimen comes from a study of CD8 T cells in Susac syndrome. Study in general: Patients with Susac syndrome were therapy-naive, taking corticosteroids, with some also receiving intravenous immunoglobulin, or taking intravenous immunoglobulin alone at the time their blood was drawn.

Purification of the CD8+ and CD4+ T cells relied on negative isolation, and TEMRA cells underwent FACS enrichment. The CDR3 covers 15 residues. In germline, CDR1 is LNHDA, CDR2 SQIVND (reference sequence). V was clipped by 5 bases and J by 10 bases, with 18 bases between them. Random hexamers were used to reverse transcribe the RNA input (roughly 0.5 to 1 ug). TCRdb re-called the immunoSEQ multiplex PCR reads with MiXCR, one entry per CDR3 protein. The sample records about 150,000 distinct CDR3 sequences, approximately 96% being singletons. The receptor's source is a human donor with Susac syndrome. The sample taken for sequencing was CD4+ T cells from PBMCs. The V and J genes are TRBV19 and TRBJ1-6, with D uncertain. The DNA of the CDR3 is TGTGCCAGTAGTTCTTCGTCCGCGCAGTGGTCACCCCTCCACTTT. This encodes CASSSSSAQWSPLHF.